This TCR beta chain originates from a study of vaccination effects on CD4 cells after COVID-19. Regarding this clone: Its antigen is still unknown.

This CDR3 contains 15 residues. Germline CDR1 and CDR2: MNHEY and SMNVEV (reference sequence). Trimming cost V 5 bases and J 0 bases; bases outside gene matches: 6. Expansion with viral peptide pools was applied to antigen-specific CD4+ T cells by the ViraFEST assay prior to sequencing. Investigators separated out CD4+ T cells once about 10 days of culture had passed. Negative nucleocapsid antibody tests before and after vaccination confirmed no previous SARS-CoV-2 infection. Sequenced by immunoSEQ multiplex PCR; TCRdb stores in-frame clones only, minus some. The data show 55,000 or so clones, under 70% seen once.

The sample in question was CD4+ T cells from PBMCs cultured with SARS-CoV-2 spike peptides, obtained before COVID-19 vaccination. The source is a human donor who received a COVID-19 vaccine. The J gene is TRBJ1-1, the V gene TRBV27, with TRBD1 matching over 7 bases. Here the CDR3 DNA reads TGTGCCAGCAGTCACGACAGGGCCCTGAACACTGAAGCTTTCTTT. This translates into CASSHDRALNTEAFF.